A single sample is the source of the 32 T cell receptor beta chains below, sequenced in a study of blood T cell repertoires in COVID-19. Sequenced by immunoSEQ multiplex PCR; TCRdb stores in-frame clones only, minus some. The sample shows a few hundred thousand clones, approximately 89% of them seen only once. Source material: peripheral blood. These receptors were collected from an older woman with COVID-19, enrolled during active disease.

V is TRBV2 and J is TRBJ1-5; 8 bases map to TRBD1. V lost 5 bases and J lost 2; bases outside the gene matches: 2. CDR1 SNHLY and CDR2 FYNNEI come from the germline V gene. This CDR3 has 14 residues. The CDR3 coding sequence is TGTGCCAGCAGTCCGGGACAGGGCAATCAGCCCCAGCATTTT. Translating it yields CASSPGQGNQPQHF.

The CDR3 protein is CASSRRAGRGETQYF. CDR3 DNA sequence: TGTGCCAGCAGCCGGAGGGCGGGGCGGGGAGAGACCCAGTACTTC. This sequence joins TRBV5-5 and TRBJ2-5, with a tentative D call TRBD2 (6 bases). The germline V gene has CDR1 SGHKS and CDR2 YYEKEE (reference sequence). The V end lost 4 bases, the J end lost 4 bases, and 17 bases lay between the germline ends. The CDR3 covers 15 residues.

This rearrangement joins TRBV4-2 to TRBJ2-7; possibly TRBD1 for D (6 bases). Trimming cost V 0 bases and J 4 bases, with 16 bases left between them. Per germline, CDR1 LGHNA and CDR2 YNFKEQ. CDR3 length: 16 amino acids. CDR3 in DNA: TGTGCCAGCAGCCAAGAGTCGCCCGGTAGGGGGTACGAGCAGTACTTC. It specifies CASSQESPGRGYEQYF.

This sequence joins TRBV7-2 and TRBJ1-6; 7 bases agree with TRBD1. Germline-derived CDR1 and CDR2 are SGHTA and FQGNSA. The junction had 10 bases not matched to a gene; V was cut back by 5 bases and J by 3 bases. There are 17 residues in the CDR3. Here the CDR3 DNA reads TGTGCCAGCAGCCCCTGGGACAGCCCTAACTATAATTCACCCCTCCACTTT. The encoded protein is CASSPWDSPNYNSPLHF.

V is TRBV6-6 and J is TRBJ1-1, with a possible D match to TRBD1 (6 bases). The CDR3 runs 12 residues. Germline assignment: CDR1 MNHNY and CDR2 SVGAGI (reference sequence). V dropped 6 bases and J dropped 3 bases, with 8 bases sitting between them. CDR3 bases: TGTGCCAGCAGGGGGGCGGACACTGAAGCTTTCTTT. This gives the protein CASRGADTEAFF.

CDR3 in DNA: TGTGCCAGCAGCTCAGTAAACATTCAGTACTTC. It yields the protein CASSSVNIQYF. The chain uses TRBV7-9 and TRBJ2-4, with D unresolved. Germline V gene data show CDR1 as SEHNR and CDR2 as FQNEAQ (reference sequence). Trimming took off 4 bases at V and 6 bases at J, with 4 bases between the two ends. The CDR3 is 11 residues long.

The sample holds one count of this clone. This sequence joins TRBV7-9 and TRBJ2-1; 8 bases match TRBD2. There are 15 residues in the CDR3. Germline CDR1 and CDR2: SEHNR and FQNEAQ (reference sequence). Unmatched junction bases numbered 7, after V lost 4 bases and J lost 5 bases. This CDR3 reads CASSSLAGRDNEQFF. The DNA of the CDR3 is TGTGCCAGCAGCTCTTTAGCGGGGAGAGACAATGAGCAGTTCTTC.

This clone has only a few counts. The chain recombines TRBV28 with TRBJ1-5, with TRBD1 matching over 9 bases. The germline V gene encodes CDR1 MDHEN and CDR2 SYDVKM. Trimming cost V 8 bases and J 4 bases; bases outside gene matches: 9. This CDR3 contains 15 residues. The CDR3 is CASETGGEGNQPQHF. CDR3 sequence (DNA): TGTGCCAGCGAGACAGGGGGAGAGGGGAATCAGCCCCAGCATTTT.

The V gene is TRBV5-8, the J gene TRBJ2-1, with 7 nucleotides matching TRBD2. Germline CDR1 and CDR2: SGHTS and YDEGEE. The CDR3 totals 13 residues. V shed 10 bases and J 7 bases; nucleotides not matched to a gene: 11. Here the CDR3 DNA reads TGTGCCGGGCGGGGGAGGGGTTTGAATGAGCAGTTCTTC. Translation: CAGRGRGLNEQFF. Supplemented by reference TRBV5-8 and TRBJ2-1, the full variable domain reads EAGVTQSPTHLIKTRGQQATLRCSPISGHTSVYWYQQALGLGLQFLLWYDEGEERNRGNFPPRFSGRQFPNYSSELNVNALELEDSALYLCAGRGRGLNEQFFGPGTRLTVL.

The genes are TRBV10-3 and TRBJ1-5, with D unresolved. This CDR3 has 16 amino acids. Trimming removed 0 bases at V and 1 base at J, with 10 bases between. The germline V gene has CDR1 ENHRY and CDR2 SYGVKD. The CDR3 DNA is TGTGCCATCAGTGAGTCGCCGGGTACGAGCAATCAGCCCCAGCATTTT. Translated, it gives CAISESPGTSNQPQHF.

This chain joins TRBV15 and TRBJ2-4, with D possibly matching TRBD1 (6 bases). Deletions cut 0 bases from V and 7 bases from J, with 7 bases between. Germline CDR1 is LNHNV and CDR2 is YYDKDF (reference sequence). This CDR3 is built from 13 residues. CDR3 sequence: CATSRERGNIQYF. CDR3 nucleotide sequence: TGTGCCACCAGCAGAGAAAGGGGGAACATTCAGTACTTC.

This clone was observed once. This chain joins TRBV5-1 and TRBJ2-7; TRBD1 agrees at 8 bases. Looked up from germline, CDR1 is SGHRS and CDR2 is YFSETQ. The CDR3 has 15 residues. Germline trimming cut 4 bases from V and 5 bases from J; bases unmatched to any gene: 11. The CDR3 spells CASSPRTGIIHEQYF. For the CDR3, the DNA is TGCGCCAGCAGCCCAAGGACAGGGATTATCCACGAGCAGTACTTC.

This sequence joins TRBV6-1 and TRBJ1-4; a possible D gene is TRBD1 (6 bases). The CDR3 sequence is 14 residues long. Germline loops: CDR1 MNHNS, CDR2 SASEGT. Trimming stripped 1 base from V and 6 bases from J, with 9 bases between. CDR3 in amino acids: CASSEVRGDEKLFF. The CDR3 nucleotides read TGTGCCAGCAGTGAAGTCAGGGGCGATGAAAAACTGTTTTTT.

Notes on this clone: The germline gene is not matched at one end of the junction; a read error may be the cause. The chain recombines TRBV10-1 with TRBJ2-7, with D possibly being TRBD2 (6 bases). Germline lookup yields CDR1 WNHNN and CDR2 SYGVQD (reference sequence). The length of the CDR3 is 10 residues. The chain's CDR3 is CASSATIRGF. The CDR3 DNA follows: TGCGCCAGCAGCGCTACCATCCGGGGGTTC.

The chain employs TRBV5-1 and TRBJ1-3; tentative D call: TRBD1 (5 bases). The V end lost 4 bases, the J end lost 0 bases, and 11 bases lay between the germline ends. CDR1 and CDR2 from the germline V gene are SGHRS and YFSETQ. CDR3 length: 15 residues. CDR3 nucleotides: TGCGCCAGCAGCCCGGGACTGAACTCTGGAAACACCATATATTTT. It codes for CASSPGLNSGNTIYF.

V is TRBV9 and J is TRBJ1-2; D is unresolved. Germline CDR1 reads SGDLS; CDR2 reads YYNGEE. CDR3 length equals 14 residues. Trimming stripped 4 bases from V and 7 bases from J, with 17 bases between. CDR3 DNA: TGTGCCAGCAGCTCTAGGAGCCTCTTGGGTGGCTACACCTTC. This gives the protein CASSSRSLLGGYTF.

This chain joins TRBV7-2 and TRBJ1-1; D call uncertain. The germline V gene encodes CDR1 SGHTA and CDR2 FQGNSA. The CDR3 runs to 16 residues. With 2 bases removed from V and 4 bases from J, the gap between germline ends came to 17 bases. The CDR3 loop is CASSLYPSAGLTEAFF. The CDR3 DNA follows: TGTGCCAGCAGCTTATACCCCTCGGCGGGCCTCACTGAAGCTTTCTTT.

The rearrangement uses TRBV7-7 and TRBJ2-5, with 7 positions matching TRBD1. V gave up 5 bases and J gave up 1 base; unmatched junction bases: 1. Looked up from germline, CDR1 is SSHAT and CDR2 is FNYEAQ (reference sequence). The CDR3 has 13 amino acids. CDR3 sequence reads: CASSRDSQETQYF. CDR3 DNA: TGTGCCAGCAGCCGGGACAGCCAAGAGACCCAGTACTTC.

A note on this clone: The sample has other DNA sequences that encode this CDR3 too. The chain recombines TRBV5-1 with TRBJ1-1; D call uncertain. The CDR3 length is 13 residues. V gave up 0 bases and J gave up 4 bases, with 7 bases separating them. From germline, CDR1 is SGHRS and CDR2 YFSETQ. In DNA, the CDR3 is TGCGCCAGCAGCTTGGGAGGCCCCACTGAAGCTTTCTTT. As protein: CASSLGGPTEAFF. Together with reference TRBV5-1 and TRBJ1-1, the CDR3 gives the full variable domain: KAGVTQTPRYLIKTRGQQVTLSCSPISGHRSVSWYQQTPGQGLQFLFEYFSETQRNKGNFPGRFSGRQFSNSRSEMNVSTLELGDSALYLCASSLGGPTEAFFGQGTRLTVV.

For this clone: Other DNA sequences from this sample encode an identical CDR3 as well. The V and J genes are TRBV6-5 and TRBJ1-6; 7 positions match TRBD1. V was clipped by 0 bases and J by 7 bases; unmatched bases: 3. Germline values: CDR1 MNHEY, CDR2 SVGAGI. The CDR3 sequence is 15 residues long. DNA for the CDR3: TGTGCCAGCAGTTACTCAGGGACAGTAAATTCACCCCTCCACTTT. Residues: CASSYSGTVNSPLHF.

CDR3: CASSDGTLSAQPQHF. The CDR3 DNA reads TGTGCCAGCAGTGACGGGACACTAAGCGCTCAGCCCCAGCATTTT. The V and J genes are TRBV2 and TRBJ1-5; possible D gene TRBD1, 6 bases. Looked up from germline, CDR1 is SNHLY and CDR2 is FYNNEI. The CDR3 sequence is 15 residues long. Trimming removed 3 bases at V and 6 bases at J, with 15 bases between.

The chain links TRBV11-1 to TRBJ2-5, with 7 bases fitting TRBD2. J lost 2 bases, V lost 5 bases, and 8 bases had no gene match. Germline V gene data show CDR1 as SGHAT and CDR2 as FQDESV (reference sequence). The CDR3 extends over 15 amino acids. CDR3 bases: TGTGCCAGCAGCCCAGGAGCAGCGGGGCAAGAGACCCAGTACTTC. Encoded protein: CASSPGAAGQETQYF.

The chain combines TRBV15 with TRBJ2-3; 11 bases fit TRBD1. V shed 5 bases, J shed 8 bases, and the junction held 9 bases outside the gene matches. CDR3 length equals 15 residues. Germline V gene lookup returns CDR1 LNHNV and CDR2 YYDKDF (reference sequence). The CDR3 loop is CATSEGQGDGGTQYF. CDR3 sequence (DNA): TGTGCCACCAGCGAGGGACAGGGGGACGGAGGTACGCAGTATTTT.

This sequence joins TRBV7-9 and TRBJ1-4; D may be TRBD1 (6 bases). CDR1 is SEHNR and CDR2 is FQNEAQ in the germline V gene (reference sequence). This CDR3 spans 16 amino acids. V shed 4 bases and J shed 8 bases, with 20 bases lying between them. The CDR3 region has the DNA TGTGCCAGCAGCTCCACAGGGTTATTTCCCCAAGAAAAACTGTTTTTT. As protein: CASSSTGLFPQEKLFF.

The rearrangement joins TRBV15 to TRBJ2-3; 9 nucleotides match TRBD2. The CDR3 covers 14 residues. The V gene end was trimmed by 4 bases and the J gene end by 6 bases; junction bases not matched to a gene: 5. From germline, CDR1 is LNHNV and CDR2 YYDKDF (reference sequence). The CDR3 bases are TGTGCCACCAGCAATCTAGCGGGGTTGGATACGCAGTATTTT. Translated, it gives CATSNLAGLDTQYF.

CDR3 bases: TGTGCCAGCAGGTTCAGGGGTGGCAATCAGCCCCAGCATTTT. Residues: CASRFRGGNQPQHF. This chain joins TRBV5-6 and TRBJ1-5, with D perhaps TRBD1 (6 bases). Germline-derived CDR1 and CDR2 are SGHDT and YYEEEE. The CDR3 contains 14 residues. Trimming removed 5 bases from V and 2 bases from J, with 11 bases in between.

V is TRBV19 and J is TRBJ2-3; TRBD1 might be the D (6 bases). Trimming left V 0 bases short and J 6 bases short, with 25 bases between. The CDR3 consists of 19 residues. Germline V CDR1 and CDR2: LNHDA, SQIVND (reference sequence). CDR3 in amino acids: CASSIDLVSRGGPYDTQYF. The DNA for the CDR3 is TGTGCCAGTAGTATAGATCTGGTGTCCAGGGGCGGGCCTTACGATACGCAGTATTTT.

The rearrangement joins TRBV5-1 to TRBJ1-2, with D perhaps TRBD1 (5 bases). This CDR3 is 15 amino acids long. Per the germline V gene, CDR1 is SGHRS and CDR2 is YFSETQ. Trimming left V 0 bases short and J 4 bases short, with 13 bases between. The CDR3 region is CASSLGPTQGYGYTF. The DNA of the CDR3 is TGCGCCAGCAGCTTGGGGCCAACCCAGGGCTATGGCTACACCTTC.

This clone showed up just a few times. The chain has TRBV4-1 and TRBJ2-7; 8 nucleotides match TRBD1. With V trimmed by 1 base and J by 4 bases, 9 bases remained unmatched. The CDR3 runs to 16 residues. CDR1 is MGHRA, CDR2 YSYEKL, per germline. CDR3 sequence reads: CASSQVPTGGSYEQYF. In DNA form, the CDR3 reads TGCGCCAGCAGCCAAGTACCTACAGGGGGTTCATACGAGCAGTACTTC.

This clone has more than one count but fewer than ten. The same CDR3 arises from other DNA sequences in this sample as well. The genes are TRBV28 and TRBJ2-7, with D hard to call. Germline V gene lookup returns CDR1 MDHEN and CDR2 SYDVKM. Deletions cut 1 base from V and 6 bases from J, with 4 bases between. The CDR3 has 11 amino acids. The DNA of the CDR3 is TGTGCCAGCAGTTTATCGGGCGAGCAGTACTTC. It yields the protein CASSLSGEQYF. The full variable domain, its missing parts supplied by reference TRBV28 and TRBJ2-7, is DVKVTQSSRYLVKRTGEKVFLECVQDMDHENMFWYRQDPGLGLRLIYFSYDVKMKEKGDIPEGYSVSREKKERFSLILESASTNQTSMYLCASSLSGEQYFGPGTRLTVT.

The chain combines TRBV5-1 with TRBJ2-3, with TRBD2 matching 8 bases. The V gene's germline CDR1 is SGHRS and CDR2 YFSETQ. This CDR3 region has 15 residues. Trimming took 2 bases from V and 0 from J; bases not matched to a gene: 2. The CDR3 reads CASSFTGGSTDTQYF. The DNA of the CDR3 is TGCGCCAGCAGCTTTACGGGGGGGAGCACAGATACGCAGTATTTT.

The chain employs TRBV9 and TRBJ1-2; TRBD1 might be the D (5 bases). The CDR3 consists of 14 residues. V was trimmed by 4 bases and J by 1 base, leaving 11 bases between them. Germline V gene lookup returns CDR1 SGDLS and CDR2 YYNGEE. For the CDR3, the DNA is TGTGCCAGCAGCCCCGGGGGAAGTAACTATGGCTACACCTTC. Its translation is CASSPGGSNYGYTF.